This T cell receptor (beta chain) was captured by sequencing in a study of shared clonotypes between healthy human individuals. Study overall: The donor group consisted of two women and a few men, aged 18 to 49. Three CD4 naive, three CD4 memory, two CD8 naive and one CD8 memory plate were used per donor. Study results and limitations: The authors expected sequencing depth to affect clonotype sharing among donors.

Germline CDR1 and CDR2: GTSNPN and SVGIG (reference sequence). The CDR3 is 13 amino acids. Trimming stripped 0 bases from V and 6 bases from J, with 12 bases between. Profiled with immunoSEQ multiplex PCR; TCRdb holds only in-frame clones, not every one. The sample has around 600,000 clones, more than 95% seen once. Naive CD8 cells, CD45RO-negative and positively selected for CCR7, excluded terminally differentiated effector memory CD45RA+ cells. Within Nashville, Tennessee resided all donors, each a Caucasian adult. Of note for this clone: Antigen: not known.

The sequence derives from a young man in good health. Sequencing was done on a sample of naive CD8+ T cells sorted from blood. The V gene is TRBV30, the J gene TRBJ2-7; D gene uncertain. CDR3 DNA sequence: TGTGCCTGGAGTGTAGGTTACAACCCCGAGCAGTACTTC. Translated, it gives CAWSVGYNPEQYF.